The sequence of this T cell receptor (beta chain) was determined in a study of cytomegalovirus exposure and HLA in healthy donors. Whole-study findings and limits: TCR beta sequences numbering under 20,000 were associated with HLA alleles at 0.05 false discovery rate in a later analysis. Excluded were some V segments that proved indistinguishable, including TRBV6-2 and TRBV6-3.

The PCR employed 60 Vbeta primers together with 13 Jbeta primers. The data were produced by immunoSEQ multiplex PCR, yet TCRdb's version contains in-frame clones alone and is incomplete. The table has approximately 100,000 clones, 74% seen once. Concerning this clone itself: Its antigen is undetermined.

The CDR3 runs to 15 residues. V shed 5 bases, J shed 4 bases, and the junction held 7 bases outside the gene matches. Looked up from germline, CDR1 is SNHLY and CDR2 is FYNNEI. What was sequenced was PBMCs. The chain couples TRBV2 to TRBJ1-5; 8 bases map to TRBD1. The TCR sequence derives from a human donor in good health. The CDR3 reads CASSSRQGRNQPQHF. The CDR3 DNA is TGTGCCAGCAGTTCCCGACAGGGGAGAAATCAGCCCCAGCATTTT.